The rows below give T cell receptor beta chains drawn from one sample of a study of blood T cell repertoires in COVID-19. TCRdb's table, derived via immunoSEQ multiplex PCR, lists solely in-frame clones and lacks some. The data hold 150,000 to 200,000 clones, with 87% observed a single time. Sequencing input: peripheral blood. The receptors here all came from a woman between 50 and 59 years old with acute or convalescent COVID-19. CDR3s include the opening cysteine and the closing phenylalanine or tryptophan.

j_call: TRBJ2-1
v_call: TRBV7-3
cdr3_aa: CASSLVHPAYNEQFF

j_call: TRBJ1-1
v_call: TRBV6-5
cdr3_aa: CASSKTGGGNTEAFF

j_call: TRBJ1-1
v_call: TRBV6-2/TRBV6-3
cdr3_aa: CASSTSQGNTEAFF

j_call: TRBJ1-3
v_call: TRBV25-1
cdr3_aa: CASSGLDRENGNTIYF

j_call: TRBJ1-2
v_call: TRBV9
cdr3_aa: CASSVGGQNYGYTF

j_call: TRBJ1-1
v_call: TRBV7-2
cdr3_aa: CASRKGEVGQGPEAFF

j_call: TRBJ2-7
v_call: TRBV5-1
cdr3_aa: CASSPRGYEQYF

j_call: TRBJ1-5
v_call: TRBV6-6
cdr3_aa: CASSPLGQSSNQPQHF

j_call: TRBJ1-4
v_call: TRBV7-9
cdr3_aa: CASSLGLGQRNEKLFF

j_call: TRBJ2-1
v_call: TRBV7-8
cdr3_aa: CASSLRTLEPYNEQFF

j_call: TRBJ2-7
v_call: TRBV28
cdr3_aa: CASRGTSGYEQYF

j_call: TRBJ1-5
v_call: TRBV7-9
cdr3_aa: CASSRQGNQPQHF

j_call: TRBJ2-1
v_call: TRBV19
cdr3_aa: CASSLDSYNEQFF

j_call: TRBJ2-7
v_call: TRBV10-3
cdr3_aa: CAISESTGLSYEQYF

j_call: TRBJ2-7
v_call: TRBV7-8
cdr3_aa: CASMRDGTYEQYF

j_call: TRBJ1-6
v_call: TRBV30
cdr3_aa: CAWSATGDSPLHF

j_call: TRBJ2-7
v_call: TRBV11-2
cdr3_aa: CASSFARGVSEQYF

j_call: TRBJ1-4
v_call: TRBV29-1
cdr3_aa: CSVETSRGEKLFF

j_call: TRBJ2-3
v_call: TRBV5-1
cdr3_aa: CASSTGLAGISTDTQYF

j_call: TRBJ1-4
v_call: TRBV9
cdr3_aa: CASSVGQGVREKLFF

j_call: TRBJ2-6
v_call: TRBV3-1/TRBV3-2
cdr3_aa: CASSRYQTGLAGGANVLTF

j_call: TRBJ1-1
v_call: TRBV7-2
cdr3_aa: CASSHGTGGLGTEAFF

j_call: TRBJ1-1
v_call: TRBV5-1
cdr3_aa: CASSLLGGGDTEAFF

j_call: TRBJ1-2
v_call: TRBV30
cdr3_aa: CAWRGLWDGYTF

j_call: TRBJ1-1
v_call: TRBV7-9
cdr3_aa: CASSLWGGRTFF

j_call: TRBJ2-7
v_call: TRBV19
cdr3_aa: CASSFTGGGYEQYF